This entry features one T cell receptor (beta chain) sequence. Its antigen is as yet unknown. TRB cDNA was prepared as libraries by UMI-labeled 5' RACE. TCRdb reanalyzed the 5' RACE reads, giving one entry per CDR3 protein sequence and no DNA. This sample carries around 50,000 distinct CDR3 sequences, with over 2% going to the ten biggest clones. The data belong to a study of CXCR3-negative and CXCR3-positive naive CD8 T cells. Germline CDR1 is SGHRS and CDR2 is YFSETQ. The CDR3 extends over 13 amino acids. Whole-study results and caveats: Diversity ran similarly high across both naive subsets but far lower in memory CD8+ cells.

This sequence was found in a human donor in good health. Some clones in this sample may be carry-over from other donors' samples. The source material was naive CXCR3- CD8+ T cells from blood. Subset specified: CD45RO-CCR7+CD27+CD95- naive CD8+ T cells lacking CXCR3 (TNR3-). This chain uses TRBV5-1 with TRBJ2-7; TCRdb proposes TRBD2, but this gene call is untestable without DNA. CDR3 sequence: CASKAASPYEQYF.